What follows describes a single TCR beta chain. This sample stems from a study of shared clonotypes between healthy human individuals. TCRdb's table, derived via immunoSEQ multiplex PCR, lists solely in-frame clones and lacks some. The sample has hundreds of thousands of clones, 90% to 96% seen once; the top ten hold less than 0.06%. This CDR3 is built from 14 residues. Germline CDR1 is LNHDA and CDR2 is SQIVND (reference sequence). V was cut by 2 bases and J by 5 bases, with 10 bases left in between. The clonotype originates from a woman aged 25-40 years in good health. Material: naive CD4+ T cells sorted from blood. The sample's subset: CD45RA+ positively selected. V usage is TRBV19 and J usage is TRBJ2-1, with no clear D. The CDR3 is CASSIRGVNNEQFF. CDR3 DNA: TGTGCCAGTAGTATAAGAGGAGTCAACAATGAGCAGTTCTTC.